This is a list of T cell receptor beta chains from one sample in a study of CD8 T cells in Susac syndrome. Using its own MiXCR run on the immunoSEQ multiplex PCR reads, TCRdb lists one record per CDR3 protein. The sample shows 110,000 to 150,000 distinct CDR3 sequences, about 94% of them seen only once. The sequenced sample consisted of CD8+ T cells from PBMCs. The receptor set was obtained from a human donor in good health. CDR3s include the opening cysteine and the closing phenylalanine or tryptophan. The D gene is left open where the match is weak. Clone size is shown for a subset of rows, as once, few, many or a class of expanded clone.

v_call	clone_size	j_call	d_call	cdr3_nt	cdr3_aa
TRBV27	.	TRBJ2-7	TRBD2	TGTGCCAGCAGTCCGGGACTAGCGTTCTACGAGCAGTACTTC	CASSPGLAFYEQYF
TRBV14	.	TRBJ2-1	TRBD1	TGTGCCAGCAGCCTCGGACAGGGCGACGGGGTTGAGCAGTTCTTC	CASSLGQGDGVEQFF
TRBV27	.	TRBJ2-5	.	TGTGCCAGCAGTTTAACAGGGCCAGAGACCCAGTACTTC	CASSLTGPETQYF
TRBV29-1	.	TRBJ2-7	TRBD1	TGCAGCGTTGGGGCACACCGGGACAGGGGTTACGAGCAGTACTTC	CSVGAHRDRGYEQYF
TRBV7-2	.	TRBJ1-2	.	TGTGCCAGCAGCTTTACAGGGCCGACCGGTGGCTACACCTTC	CASSFTGPTGGYTF
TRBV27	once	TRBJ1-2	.	TGTGCCAGCAGATCGGACGGGAACTATGGCTACACCTTC	CASRSDGNYGYTF
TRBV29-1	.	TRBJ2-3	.	TGCAGCGTTGTTGTCAACCACACAGATACGCAGTATTTT	CSVVVNHTDTQYF
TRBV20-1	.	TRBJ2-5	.	TGCAGTGCTAGAGACTGGTTCCAAGAGACCCAGTACTTC	CSARDWFQETQYF
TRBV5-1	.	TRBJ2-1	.	TGCGCCAGCAGCTTGGAAAAGACAGTTTACAATGAGCAGTTCTTC	CASSLEKTVYNEQFF
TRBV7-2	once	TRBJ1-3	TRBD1	TGTGCCAGCAGACTTGGACAGGGGACGCTCGGGAACACCATATATTTT	CASRLGQGTLGNTIYF
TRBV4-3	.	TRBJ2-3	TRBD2	TGCGCCAGCAGCGAGCGTACTAGCGGGAGGGCAGATACGCAGTATTTT	CASSERTSGRADTQYF
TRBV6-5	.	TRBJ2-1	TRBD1	TGTGCCAGCAGTTATCCGGGACAGGGGGCGAATGAGCAGTTCTTC	CASSYPGQGANEQFF
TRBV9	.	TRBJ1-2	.	TGTGCCAGCAGCGTCGACGACAGCCGGGGCTACACCTTC	CASSVDDSRGYTF
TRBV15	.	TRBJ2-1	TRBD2	TGTGCCACCAGCCCCGGGACTAGCGGGAGTCTGAATGAGCAGTTCTTC	CATSPGTSGSLNEQFF